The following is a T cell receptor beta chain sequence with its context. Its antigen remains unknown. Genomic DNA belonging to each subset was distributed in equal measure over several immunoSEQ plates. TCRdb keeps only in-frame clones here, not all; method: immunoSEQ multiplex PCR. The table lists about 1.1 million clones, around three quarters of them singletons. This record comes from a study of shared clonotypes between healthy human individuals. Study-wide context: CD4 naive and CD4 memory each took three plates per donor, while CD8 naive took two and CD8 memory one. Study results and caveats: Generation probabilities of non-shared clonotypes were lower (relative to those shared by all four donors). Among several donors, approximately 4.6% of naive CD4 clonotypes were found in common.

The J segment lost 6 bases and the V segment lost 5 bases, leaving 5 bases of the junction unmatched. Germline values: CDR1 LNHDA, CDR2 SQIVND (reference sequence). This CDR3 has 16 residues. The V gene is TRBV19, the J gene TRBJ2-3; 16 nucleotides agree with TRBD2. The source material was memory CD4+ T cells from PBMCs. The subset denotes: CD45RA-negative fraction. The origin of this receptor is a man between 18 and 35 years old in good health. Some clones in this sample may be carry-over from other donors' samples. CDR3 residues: CASSAGTSGGADTQYF. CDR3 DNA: TGTGCCAGTAGTGCCGGGACTAGCGGGGGGGCCGATACGCAGTATTTT.